These 13 T cell receptor beta chains were all obtained from the same sample, sequenced in a study of long-term antiretroviral therapy in people with HIV. At the survey level, the v3.0 immunoSEQ assay was run. TCRdb keeps only in-frame clones here, not all; method: immunoSEQ multiplex PCR. Of roughly 29,000 clones listed, more than 80% are singletons. The sequences come from unsorted PBMCs, collected 0.3 years after starting antiretroviral therapy. The source of these receptors is a man aged 40-49 years with HIV.

In this sample, this clone turned up a few times. V is TRBV7-9 and J is TRBJ1-2, with 8 bases matching TRBD1. The CDR3 has 16 amino acids. V lost 1 base, J lost 4 bases, and 8 bases stayed unmatched. Germline CDR1 and CDR2: SEHNR and FQNEAQ (reference sequence). The CDR3 sequence: CASSLGQGAQVYGYTF. The DNA for the CDR3 is TGTGCCAGCAGCTTAGGTCAGGGGGCGCAGGTCTATGGCTACACCTTC.

This clone was detected a few times. The CDR3 nucleotides read TGTGCCAGCAGCAGGACAGCTTCTCGGGGTGGAAGTGGCTACACCTTC. Encoded protein: CASSRTASRGGSGYTF. This chain links TRBV9 with TRBJ1-2; a possible D gene is TRBD1 (6 bases). This CDR3 has 16 amino acids. V shed 4 bases and J shed 7 bases, with 23 bases lying between them. CDR1 and CDR2 from the germline V gene are SGDLS and YYNGEE.

In this sample, this clone turned up once. The V gene is TRBV18, the J gene TRBJ1-5; D not resolved. V lost 0 bases, J lost 5 bases, and 8 bases lay in between. The CDR3 runs 14 residues. The germline CDR1 and CDR2 sequences are KGHSH and LQKENI. The CDR3 reads CASSPPDGYQPQHF. The CDR3 DNA is TGTGCCAGCTCACCACCGGACGGATATCAGCCCCAGCATTTT.

This clone was picked up a small number of times. The chain carries TRBV7-2 and TRBJ1-6, with D possibly matching TRBD1 (6 bases). The CDR3 length is 15 residues. Germline V CDR1 and CDR2: SGHTA, FQGNSA. V lost 6 bases and J 6 bases, leaving 15 bases between the germline ends. In DNA, the CDR3 is TGTGCCAGCAGAAACAGAGGGGGATTTAATTCACCCCTCCACTTT. Protein sequence: CASRNRGGFNSPLHF.

This clone was observed a single time. The V gene is TRBV20-1, the J gene TRBJ1-2; D not certain. The CDR3 has 10 amino acids. The V gene's germline CDR1 is DFQATT and CDR2 SNEGSKA (reference sequence). CDR3 sequence: CSPSWNGYTF. CDR3 nucleotide sequence: TGCAGCCCCTCCTGGAATGGCTACACCTTC.

This chain links TRBV7-3 with TRBJ1-6; no clear D. Trimming shortened V by 3 bases and J by 13 bases, and 13 bases separated the two germline ends. The CDR3 is made up of 13 amino acids. Looked up from germline, CDR1 is SGHTA and CDR2 is FQGTGA. CDR3 nucleotides: TGTGCCAGCAGCTTGAGCCGGAGCGCTCCCCTCCACTTT. Amino acid sequence: CASSLSRSAPLHF.

The V gene is TRBV19, the J gene TRBJ1-5; D perhaps matches TRBD1 (5 bases). The length of the CDR3 is 15 residues. Germline V gene lookup returns CDR1 LNHDA and CDR2 SQIVND (reference sequence). Trimming pared 2 bases from V and 6 bases from J, leaving 14 bases between. The CDR3 here is CASSIFGQRGQPQHF. The CDR3 DNA follows: TGTGCCAGTAGTATATTTGGACAAAGGGGTCAGCCCCAGCATTTT.

V gene TRBV2 combines with J gene TRBJ1-3; TRBD1 aligns across 8 bases. The V segment lost 3 bases and the J segment 8 bases; nucleotides outside the gene matches: 0. Germline V gives CDR1 SNHLY, CDR2 FYNNEI. The CDR3 covers 12 residues. The CDR3 here is CASSETGDTIYF. The CDR3 bases are TGTGCCAGCAGTGAGACAGGGGACACCATATATTTT.

In DNA, the CDR3 is TGTGCCAGCAGTTTAAGTACCCTTGGCAATGAGCAGTTCTTC. Protein: CASSLSTLGNEQFF. This rearrangement joins TRBV27 to TRBJ2-1; D is unresolved. CDR1 and CDR2 (germline): MNHEY, SMNVEV (reference sequence). The CDR3 spans 14 residues. Trimming removed 2 bases at V and 6 bases at J, with 11 bases between.

The V gene is TRBV7-2, the J gene TRBJ2-7, with 7 nucleotides matching TRBD1. The J segment lost 6 bases and the V segment lost 2 bases, leaving 10 bases of the junction unmatched. This CDR3 spans 15 amino acids. Germline assignment: CDR1 SGHTA and CDR2 FQGNSA. Here the CDR3 DNA reads TGTGCCAGCAGCTTAACGGGACAGCAAAGGACCGAGCAGTACTTC. This gives the protein CASSLTGQQRTEQYF. The variable domain in full, with the rest retrieved from reference TRBV7-2 and TRBJ2-7, is GAGVSQSPSNKVTEKGKDVELRCDPISGHTALYWYRQSLGQGLEFLIYFQGNSAPDKSGLPSDRFSAERTGGSVSTLTIQRTQQEDSAVYLCASSLTGQQRTEQYFGPGTRLTVT.

The J gene is TRBJ2-6, the V gene TRBV7-2; D may be TRBD1 or TRBD2 (5 bases each). Germline-derived CDR1 and CDR2 are SGHTA and FQGNSA. This CDR3 has 16 amino acids. Trimming stripped 0 bases from V and 5 bases from J, with 11 bases between. This chain's CDR3 is CASSLALGTRANVLTF. DNA for the CDR3: TGTGCCAGCAGCTTAGCTCTGGGGACCAGGGCCAACGTCCTGACTTTC.

The chain joins TRBV19 to TRBJ2-3; D uncertain. This CDR3 region has 13 residues. The V gene's germline CDR1 is LNHDA and CDR2 SQIVND (reference sequence). V lost 7 bases to trimming and J lost 0 bases, with 8 bases between them. CDR3 region: CASKWASTDTQYF. CDR3 in DNA: TGTGCCAGTAAATGGGCGAGCACAGATACGCAGTATTTT.

The rearrangement joins TRBV7-2 to TRBJ1-1; D remains ambiguous. CDR1 and CDR2 from the germline V gene are SGHTA and FQGNSA. The CDR3 sequence is 13 residues long. Trimming removed 5 bases at V and 4 bases at J, with 11 bases between. In nucleotides, the CDR3 is TGTGCCAGCAGCCCTCGGAGGCGCACTGAAGCTTTCTTT. Protein: CASSPRRRTEAFF.